Below, 12 T cell receptor beta chains from the same sample are listed, as sequenced in a study of vaccination and CD4 T cells after COVID-19. Cultured CD4+ T cells had their DNA profiled by the Oncomine TCR Beta short-read assay. MiXCR, run by TCRdb on the PCR reads, gives a single entry per CDR3 protein. The table includes approximately 17,000 distinct CDR3 sequences, approximately 50% detected once. Specified time point: late sampling 161 to 241 days after vaccination in a few convalescent patients. Described treatment: approximately 10-day PBMC culture with coronavirus spike peptide pools or control peptides (ViraFEST assay). Their antigen targets remain unknown. Sample: CD4+ T cells from blood, cultured in vitro, taken about 7 months after SARS-CoV-2 vaccination. The source of these receptors is a human donor who had recovered from COVID-19.

This clonotype was counted only a few times. V usage is TRBV7-3 and J usage is TRBJ2-2; TRBD2 aligns across 7 bases. CDR1 is SGHTA, CDR2 FQGTGA, per germline. The CDR3 length is 14 residues. Trimming removed 10 bases from V and 1 base from J; junction bases left unmatched: 6. CDR3 loop: CAIRRGGNTGELFF. The CDR3 nucleotides read TGTGCCATCAGACGCGGGGGGAACACCGGGGAGCTGTTTTTT.

This clonotype is termed medium-sized. The CDR3 loop is CATSPGRGLNQPQHF. DNA for the CDR3: TGTGCCACCAGCCCGGGAAGGGGGCTGAATCAGCCCCAGCATTTT. The J gene is TRBJ1-5, the V gene TRBV15; 7 bases are shared with TRBD1. The trim removed 5 bases at V and 4 bases at J, leaving 8 bases unmatched. There are 15 residues in the CDR3. Germline lookup yields CDR1 LNHNV and CDR2 YYDKDF (reference sequence).

This clonotype has a handful of counts. This rearrangement joins TRBV7-8 to TRBJ2-3, with D perhaps TRBD2 (5 bases). Germline V CDR1 and CDR2: SGHVS, FQNEAQ. CDR3 size: 14 residues. V lost 2 bases, J lost 3 bases, and 9 bases lay in between. The DNA for the CDR3 is TGTGCCAGCAGCTTACTAGCCTTGACAGATACGCAGTATTTT. It translates to CASSLLALTDTQYF.

The rearrangement joins TRBV20-1 to TRBJ1-1, with D unclear. V gave up 2 bases and J gave up 4 bases, with 5 bases separating them. The CDR3 consists of 11 residues. Germline-derived CDR1 and CDR2 are DFQATT and SNEGSKA (reference sequence). The CDR3 here is CSARFVTEAFF. CDR3 DNA: TGCAGTGCTAGATTTGTCACTGAAGCTTTCTTT.

This chain connects TRBV7-6 to TRBJ2-7; 11 bases fit TRBD2. Germline V gene data show CDR1 as SGHVS and CDR2 as FNYEAQ. V lost 1 base, J lost 5 bases, and 4 bases stayed unmatched. CDR3 length: 15 residues. CDR3 DNA: TGTGCCAGCAGCTTAGAACTAGCGGGAGTCGACGAGCAGTACTTC. Translating gives CASSLELAGVDEQYF.

In this sample, this clonotype turned up once. The genes are TRBV20-1 and TRBJ2-1; maybe TRBD2 (5 bases). Trimming shortened V by 6 bases and J by 7 bases, and 16 bases separated the two germline ends. CDR1 is DFQATT, CDR2 SNEGSKA, per germline (reference sequence). The CDR3 length is 13 residues. The CDR3 is CSAGVAAINEQFF. DNA of the CDR3: TGCAGTGCCGGGGTGGCAGCGATTAATGAGCAGTTCTTC.

This clonotype is labeled as medium-sized. The genes are TRBV6-1 and TRBJ2-1; tentatively, D is TRBD2 (5 bases). Germline V gives CDR1 MNHNS, CDR2 SASEGT. The CDR3 has 13 residues. The V and J ends lost 6 bases and 4 bases respectively, with 10 bases between them. The CDR3: CASSRTDYNEQFF. The CDR3 bases are TGTGCCAGCAGCAGGACTGATTACAATGAGCAGTTCTTC.

The chain couples TRBV20-1 to TRBJ2-1, with 12 positions matching TRBD2. Germline CDR1 is DFQATT and CDR2 is SNEGSKA (reference sequence). The CDR3 covers 13 residues. V gave up 6 bases and J gave up 7 bases; unmatched junction bases: 4. The CDR3 loop reads CSARTSGNNEQFF. CDR3 in DNA: TGCAGTGCCCGGACTAGCGGGAATAATGAGCAGTTCTTC.

V is TRBV2 and J is TRBJ1-5; the match to TRBD1 covers 7 bases. The CDR3 runs to 14 residues. The germline V gene has CDR1 SNHLY and CDR2 FYNNEI. V gave up 7 bases and J gave up 6 bases; unmatched junction bases: 9. The CDR3 region is CASKATGAPQPQHF. CDR3 coding DNA: TGTGCCAGCAAGGCCACAGGGGCCCCTCAGCCCCAGCATTTT.

This clonotype was counted only a few times. The J gene is TRBJ2-3, the V gene TRBV10-3; no definite D call. This CDR3 is 13 amino acids long. The V gene's germline CDR1 is ENHRY and CDR2 SYGVKD. V lost 2 bases and J 1 base, leaving 4 bases between the germline ends. The CDR3, as DNA: TGTGCCATCAGTGAGCCGCGCACAGATACGCAGTATTTT. It encodes CAISEPRTDTQYF.

This sequence joins TRBV4-2 and TRBJ1-1, with D unresolved. The CDR3 extends over 15 amino acids. Trimming took 4 bases from V and 1 from J, leaving 13 bases between them. Per germline, CDR1 LGHNA and CDR2 YNFKEQ. This CDR3 is CASSPVGLPNTEAFF. The CDR3 nucleotides read TGTGCCAGCAGCCCGGTCGGGCTCCCGAACACTGAAGCTTTCTTT.

The J gene is TRBJ1-1, the V gene TRBV7-2; a weak D match, TRBD1 (5 bases). The length of the CDR3 is 14 residues. V lost 6 bases, J lost 1 base, and 12 bases lay in between. Germline V gene data show CDR1 as SGHTA and CDR2 as FQGNSA. CDR3 region: CASSRGRANTEAFF. For the CDR3, the DNA is TGTGCCAGCAGTAGGGGCAGGGCGAACACTGAAGCTTTCTTT.